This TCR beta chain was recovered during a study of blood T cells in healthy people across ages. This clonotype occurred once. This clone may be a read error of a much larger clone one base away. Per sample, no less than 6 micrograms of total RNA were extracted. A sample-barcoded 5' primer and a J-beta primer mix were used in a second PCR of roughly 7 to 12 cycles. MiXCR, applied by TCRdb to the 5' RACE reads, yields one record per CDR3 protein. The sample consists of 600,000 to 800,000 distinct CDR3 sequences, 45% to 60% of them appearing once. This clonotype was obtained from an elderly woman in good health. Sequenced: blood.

The DNA of the CDR3 is TGTGCCAGCAGCGCCCGCAGTACCCCCAACACTGAAGCTTTCTTT. Encoded protein: CASSARSTPNTEAFF. The chain employs TRBV7-8 and TRBJ1-1; D not certain. The CDR3 contains 15 residues. V was cut by 5 bases and J by 2 bases, with 15 bases left in between. Germline-derived CDR1 and CDR2 are SGHVS and FQNEAQ.